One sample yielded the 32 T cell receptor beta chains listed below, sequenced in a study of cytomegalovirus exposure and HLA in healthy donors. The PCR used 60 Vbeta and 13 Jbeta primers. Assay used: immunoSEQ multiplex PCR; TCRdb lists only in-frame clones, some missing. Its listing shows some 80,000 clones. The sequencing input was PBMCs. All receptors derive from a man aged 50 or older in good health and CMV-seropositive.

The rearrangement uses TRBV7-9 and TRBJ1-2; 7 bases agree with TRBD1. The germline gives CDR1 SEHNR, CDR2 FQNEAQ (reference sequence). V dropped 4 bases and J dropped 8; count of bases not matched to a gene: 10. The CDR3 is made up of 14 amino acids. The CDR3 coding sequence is TGTGCCAGCAGCTCCACAGGGGTCTCCAGGGGCTACACCTTC. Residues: CASSSTGVSRGYTF.

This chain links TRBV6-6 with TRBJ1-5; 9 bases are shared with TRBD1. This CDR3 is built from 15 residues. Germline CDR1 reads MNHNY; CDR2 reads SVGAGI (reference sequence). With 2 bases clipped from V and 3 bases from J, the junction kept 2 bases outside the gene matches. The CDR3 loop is CASSYRDRDNQPQHF. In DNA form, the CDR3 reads TGTGCCAGCAGTTACCGGGACAGGGACAATCAGCCCCAGCATTTT.

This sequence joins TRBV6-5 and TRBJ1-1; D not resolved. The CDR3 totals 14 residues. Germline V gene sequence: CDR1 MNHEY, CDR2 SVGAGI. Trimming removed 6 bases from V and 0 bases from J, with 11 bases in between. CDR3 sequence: CASREHSMNTEAFF. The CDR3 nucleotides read TGTGCCAGCAGGGAACACAGCATGAACACTGAAGCTTTCTTT.

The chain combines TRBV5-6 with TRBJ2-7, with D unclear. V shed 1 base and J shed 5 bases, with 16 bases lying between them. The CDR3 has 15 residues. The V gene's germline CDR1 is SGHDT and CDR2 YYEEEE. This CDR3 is CASSLINSSPNEQYF. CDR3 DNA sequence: TGTGCCAGCAGCTTGATAAACAGTAGTCCTAACGAGCAGTACTTC.

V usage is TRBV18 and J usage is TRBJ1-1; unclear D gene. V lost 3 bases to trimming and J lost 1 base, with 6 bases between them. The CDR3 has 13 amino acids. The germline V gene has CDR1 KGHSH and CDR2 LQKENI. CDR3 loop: CASSPYTNTEAFF. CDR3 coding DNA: TGTGCCAGCTCACCGTACACGAACACTGAAGCTTTCTTT.

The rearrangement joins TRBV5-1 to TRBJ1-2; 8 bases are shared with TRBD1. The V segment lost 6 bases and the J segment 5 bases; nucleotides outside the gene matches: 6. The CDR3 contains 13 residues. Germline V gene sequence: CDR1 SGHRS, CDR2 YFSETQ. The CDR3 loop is CASTGTGSYGYTF. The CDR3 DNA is TGCGCCAGCACCGGGACAGGTTCTTATGGCTACACCTTC.

The CDR3 reads CASSDRLAGNEQFF. CDR3 nucleotide sequence: TGTGCCAGCAGTGACCGGCTAGCGGGCAATGAGCAGTTCTTC. The rearrangement joins TRBV6-4 to TRBJ2-1; TRBD2 matches at 8 bases. Germline trimming cut 2 bases from V and 6 bases from J; bases unmatched to any gene: 3. The CDR3 spans 14 residues. CDR1 is MRHNA and CDR2 is SNTAGT in the germline V gene.

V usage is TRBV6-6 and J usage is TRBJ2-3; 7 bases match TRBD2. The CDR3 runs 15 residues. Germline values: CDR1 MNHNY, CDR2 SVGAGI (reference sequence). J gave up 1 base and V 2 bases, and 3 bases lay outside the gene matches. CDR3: CASSYDAGGTDTQYF. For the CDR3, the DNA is TGTGCCAGCAGTTACGATGCGGGAGGCACAGATACGCAGTATTTT.

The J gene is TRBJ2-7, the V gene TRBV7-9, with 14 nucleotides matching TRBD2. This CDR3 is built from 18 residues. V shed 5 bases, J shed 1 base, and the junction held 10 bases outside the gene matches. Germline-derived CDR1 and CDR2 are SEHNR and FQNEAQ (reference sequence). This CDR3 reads CASSPGTSGRRTSYEQYF. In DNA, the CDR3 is TGTGCCAGCAGCCCTGGGACTAGCGGGAGAAGAACGTCCTACGAGCAGTACTTC.

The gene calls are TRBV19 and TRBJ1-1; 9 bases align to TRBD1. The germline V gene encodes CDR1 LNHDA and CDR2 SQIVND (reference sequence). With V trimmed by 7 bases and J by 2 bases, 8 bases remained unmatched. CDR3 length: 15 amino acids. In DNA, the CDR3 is TGTGCCAGTATGGACAGGGGAAGGCTTAACACTGAAGCTTTCTTT. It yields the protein CASMDRGRLNTEAFF.

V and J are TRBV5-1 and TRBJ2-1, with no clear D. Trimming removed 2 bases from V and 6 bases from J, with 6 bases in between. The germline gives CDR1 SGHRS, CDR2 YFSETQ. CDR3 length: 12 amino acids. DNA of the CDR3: TGCGCCAGCAGCTTTTACGGCAATGAGCAGTTCTTC. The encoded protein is CASSFYGNEQFF.

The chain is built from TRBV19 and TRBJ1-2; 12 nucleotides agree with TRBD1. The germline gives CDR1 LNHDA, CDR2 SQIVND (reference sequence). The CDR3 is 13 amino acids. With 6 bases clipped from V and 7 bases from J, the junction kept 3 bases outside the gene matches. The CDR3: CASRGQGAGGYTF. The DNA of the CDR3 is TGTGCCAGTAGGGGACAGGGGGCAGGTGGCTACACCTTC.

In DNA form, the CDR3 reads TGTGCCAGCAGCTGGGGGGACAGGGGCTTCTACGAGCAGTACTTC. Protein product: CASSWGDRGFYEQYF. The genes are TRBV5-6 and TRBJ2-7, with 10 bases that match TRBD1. The V and J ends lost 3 bases and 3 bases, in that order; junction bases with no gene match: 6. CDR3 length equals 15 residues. CDR1 SGHDT and CDR2 YYEEEE come from the germline V gene.

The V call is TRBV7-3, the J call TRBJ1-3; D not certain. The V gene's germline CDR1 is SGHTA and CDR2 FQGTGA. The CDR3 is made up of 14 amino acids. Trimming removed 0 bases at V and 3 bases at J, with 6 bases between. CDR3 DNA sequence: TGTGCCAGCAGCTTAACGTCTCTTGGAAACACCATATATTTT. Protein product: CASSLTSLGNTIYF.

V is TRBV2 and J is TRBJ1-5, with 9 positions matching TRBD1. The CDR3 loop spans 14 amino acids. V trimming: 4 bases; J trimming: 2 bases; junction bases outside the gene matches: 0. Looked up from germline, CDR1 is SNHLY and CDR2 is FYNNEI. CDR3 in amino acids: CASSGTGGNQPQHF. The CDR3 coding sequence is TGTGCCAGCAGTGGGACAGGGGGCAATCAGCCCCAGCATTTT.

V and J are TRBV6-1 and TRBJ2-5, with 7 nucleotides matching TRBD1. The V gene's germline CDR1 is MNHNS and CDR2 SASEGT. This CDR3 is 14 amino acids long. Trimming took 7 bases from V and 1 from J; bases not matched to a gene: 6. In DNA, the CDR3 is TGTGCCAGCACCCCCGGGACAGCCCAAGAGACCCAGTACTTC. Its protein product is CASTPGTAQETQYF.

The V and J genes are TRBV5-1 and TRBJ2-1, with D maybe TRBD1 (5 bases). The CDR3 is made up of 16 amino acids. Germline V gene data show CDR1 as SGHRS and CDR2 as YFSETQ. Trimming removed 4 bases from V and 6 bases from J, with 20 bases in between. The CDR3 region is CASSLNIGVRANEQFF. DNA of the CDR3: TGCGCCAGCAGCCTCAACATAGGGGTTCGAGCCAATGAGCAGTTCTTC.

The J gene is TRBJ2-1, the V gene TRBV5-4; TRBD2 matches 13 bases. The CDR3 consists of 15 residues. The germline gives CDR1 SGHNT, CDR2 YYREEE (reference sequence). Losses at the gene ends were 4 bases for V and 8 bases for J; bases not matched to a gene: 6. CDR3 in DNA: TGTGCCAGCAGCGCGGGACTAGCGGGATCGGATGAGCAGTTCTTC. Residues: CASSAGLAGSDEQFF.

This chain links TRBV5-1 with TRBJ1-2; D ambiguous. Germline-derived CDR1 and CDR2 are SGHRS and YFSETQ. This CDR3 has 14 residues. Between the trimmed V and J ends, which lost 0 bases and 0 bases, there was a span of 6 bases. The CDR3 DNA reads TGCGCCAGCAGCTTGGATGACTCTAACTATGGCTACACCTTC. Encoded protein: CASSLDDSNYGYTF.

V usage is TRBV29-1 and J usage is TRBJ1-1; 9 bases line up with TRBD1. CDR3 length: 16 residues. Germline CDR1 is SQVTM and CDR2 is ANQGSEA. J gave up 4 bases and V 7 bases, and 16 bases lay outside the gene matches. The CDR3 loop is CSATPAGTGPLTEAFF. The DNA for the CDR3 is TGCAGCGCCACCCCCGCCGGGACAGGGCCCCTCACTGAAGCTTTCTTT. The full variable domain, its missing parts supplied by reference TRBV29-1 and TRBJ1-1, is SAVISQKPSRDICQRGTSLTIQCQVDSQVTMMFWYRQQPGQSLTLIATANQGSEATYESGFVIDKFPISRPNLTFSTLTVSNMSPEDSSIYLCSATPAGTGPLTEAFFGQGTRLTVV.

The CDR3 nucleotides read TGTGCCAGCAGCTTAGCCCCCAGGGGGCATTACGAGCAGTACGTC. The encoded protein is CASSLAPRGHYEQYV. The chain recombines TRBV7-6 with TRBJ2-7; TRBD1 matches 8 bases. The CDR3 is 15 amino acids. CDR1 is SGHVS, CDR2 FNYEAQ, per germline. V was clipped by 0 bases and J by 4 bases; unmatched bases: 5.

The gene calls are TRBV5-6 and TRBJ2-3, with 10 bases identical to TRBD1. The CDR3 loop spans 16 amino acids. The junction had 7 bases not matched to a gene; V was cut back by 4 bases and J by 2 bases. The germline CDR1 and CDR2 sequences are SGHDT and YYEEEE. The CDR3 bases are TGTGCCAGCAGCCTCGGGACAGGGGATAACACAGATACGCAGTATTTT. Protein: CASSLGTGDNTDTQYF.

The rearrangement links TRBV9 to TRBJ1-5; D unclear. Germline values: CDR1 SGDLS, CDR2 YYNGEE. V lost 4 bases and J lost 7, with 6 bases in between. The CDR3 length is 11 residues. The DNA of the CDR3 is TGTGCCAGCAGCAGGGAGCAGCCCCAGCATTTT. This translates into CASSREQPQHF. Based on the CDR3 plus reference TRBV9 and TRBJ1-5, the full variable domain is DSGVTQTPKHLITATGQRVTLRCSPRSGDLSVYWYQQSLDQGLQFLIQYYNGEERAKGNILERFSAQQFPDLHSELNLSSLELGDSALYFCASSREQPQHFGDGTRLSIL.

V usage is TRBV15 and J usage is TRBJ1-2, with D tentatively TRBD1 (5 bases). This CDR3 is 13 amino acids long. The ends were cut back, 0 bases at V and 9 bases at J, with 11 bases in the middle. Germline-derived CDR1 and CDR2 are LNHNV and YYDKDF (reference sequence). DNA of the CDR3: TGTGCCACCAGCAGAGACAGGGAAACGAGCTACACCTTC. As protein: CATSRDRETSYTF. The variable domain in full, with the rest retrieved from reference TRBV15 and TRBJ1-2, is DAMVIQNPRYQVTQFGKPVTLSCSQTLNHNVMYWYQQKSSQAPKLLFHYYDKDFNNEADTPDNFQSRRPNTSFCFLDIRSPGLGDTAMYLCATSRDRETSYTFGSGTRLTVV.

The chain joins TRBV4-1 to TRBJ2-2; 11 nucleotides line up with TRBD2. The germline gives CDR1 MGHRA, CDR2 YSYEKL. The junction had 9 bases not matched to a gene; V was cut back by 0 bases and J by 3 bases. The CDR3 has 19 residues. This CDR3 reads CASSQDMRLAGRHTGELFF. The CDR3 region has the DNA TGCGCCAGCAGCCAAGATATGAGACTAGCGGGGCGGCACACCGGGGAGCTGTTTTTT.

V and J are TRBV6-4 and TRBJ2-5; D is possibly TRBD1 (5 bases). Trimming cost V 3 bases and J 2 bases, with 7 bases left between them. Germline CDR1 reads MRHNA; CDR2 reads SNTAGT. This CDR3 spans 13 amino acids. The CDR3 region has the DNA TGTGCCAGCAGTGAAACAGGACAAGAGACCCAGTACTTC. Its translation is CASSETGQETQYF.

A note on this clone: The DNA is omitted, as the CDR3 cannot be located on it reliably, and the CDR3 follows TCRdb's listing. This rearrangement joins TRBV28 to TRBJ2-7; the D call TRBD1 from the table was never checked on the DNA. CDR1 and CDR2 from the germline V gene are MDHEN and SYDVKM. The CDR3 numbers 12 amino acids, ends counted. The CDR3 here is CASSSWGQGTNF.

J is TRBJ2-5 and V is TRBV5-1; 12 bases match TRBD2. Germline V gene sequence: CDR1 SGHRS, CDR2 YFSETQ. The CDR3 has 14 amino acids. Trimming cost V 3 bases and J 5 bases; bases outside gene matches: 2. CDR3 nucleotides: TGCGCCAGCAGCTGGACTAGCGGGACGGAGACCCAGTACTTC. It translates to CASSWTSGTETQYF.

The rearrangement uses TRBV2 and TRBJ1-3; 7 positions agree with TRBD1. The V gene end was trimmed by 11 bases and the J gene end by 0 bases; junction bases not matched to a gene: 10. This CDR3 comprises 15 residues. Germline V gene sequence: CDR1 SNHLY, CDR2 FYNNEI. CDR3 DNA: TGTGCCTCGATTCAGGGGGTCGTCTCTGGAAACACCATATATTTT. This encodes CASIQGVVSGNTIYF.

This CDR3 reads CASKLEGDWRTEAFF. For the CDR3, the DNA is TGTGCCAGCAAATTGGAAGGGGACTGGCGCACTGAAGCTTTCTTT. The chain carries TRBV2 and TRBJ1-1; D might be TRBD1 (5 bases). Germline-derived CDR1 and CDR2 are SNHLY and FYNNEI. The germline V and J ends were trimmed by 7 bases and 4 bases, with 19 bases remaining between them. CDR3 size: 15 residues.

The CDR3 loop is CASSQDRTGTGGGYTF. In DNA, the CDR3 is TGTGCCAGCAGCCAAGATCGAACCGGGACAGGGGGTGGCTACACCTTC. V and J are TRBV14 and TRBJ1-2; 11 bases match TRBD1. With V trimmed by 0 bases and J by 7 bases, 7 bases remained unmatched. From germline, CDR1 is SGHDN and CDR2 FVKESK. The CDR3 runs 16 residues.

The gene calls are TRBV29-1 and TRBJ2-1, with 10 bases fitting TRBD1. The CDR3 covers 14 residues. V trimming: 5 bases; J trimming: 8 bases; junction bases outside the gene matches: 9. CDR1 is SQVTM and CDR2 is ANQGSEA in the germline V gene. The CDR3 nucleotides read TGCAGCGTTCTCCGGGACAGGGGAGGCTATGAGCAGTTCTTC. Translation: CSVLRDRGGYEQFF.